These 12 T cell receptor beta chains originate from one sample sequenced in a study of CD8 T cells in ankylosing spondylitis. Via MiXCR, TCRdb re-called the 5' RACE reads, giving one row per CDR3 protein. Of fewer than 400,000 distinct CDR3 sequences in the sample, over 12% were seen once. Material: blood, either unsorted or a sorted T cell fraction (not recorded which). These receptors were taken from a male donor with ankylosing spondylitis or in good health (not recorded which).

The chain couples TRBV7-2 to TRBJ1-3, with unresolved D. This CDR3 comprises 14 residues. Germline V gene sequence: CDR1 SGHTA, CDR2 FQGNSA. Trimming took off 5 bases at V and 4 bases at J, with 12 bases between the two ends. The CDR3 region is CASSPAGKGNTIYF. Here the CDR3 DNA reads TGTGCCAGCAGCCCCGCGGGGAAAGGAAACACCATATATTTT.

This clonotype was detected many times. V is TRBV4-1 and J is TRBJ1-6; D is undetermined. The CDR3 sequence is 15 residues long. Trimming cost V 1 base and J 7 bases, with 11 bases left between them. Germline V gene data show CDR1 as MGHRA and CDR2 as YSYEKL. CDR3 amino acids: CASSQGEEANSPLHF. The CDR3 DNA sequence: TGCGCCAGCAGCCAAGGAGAGGAAGCAAATTCACCCCTCCACTTT.

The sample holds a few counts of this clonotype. The CDR3 loop reads CAISEEGQPSPLHF. The DNA of the CDR3 is TGTGCCATCAGTGAGGAGGGACAGCCTTCACCCCTCCACTTT. The rearrangement joins TRBV10-3 to TRBJ1-6, with 7 bases fitting TRBD1. Looked up from germline, CDR1 is ENHRY and CDR2 is SYGVKD. V trimming: 2 bases; J trimming: 9 bases; junction bases outside the gene matches: 4. CDR3 length: 14 amino acids.

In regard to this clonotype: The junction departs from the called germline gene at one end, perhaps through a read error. The chain's CDR3 is CASIESSSYNEQFF. The CDR3 DNA follows: TGTGCCAGCATTGAAAGTTCCTCCTACAATGAGCAGTTCTTC. V usage is TRBV2 and J usage is TRBJ2-1; no definite D call. Germline V gene lookup returns CDR1 SNHLY and CDR2 FYNNEI. The CDR3 covers 14 residues.

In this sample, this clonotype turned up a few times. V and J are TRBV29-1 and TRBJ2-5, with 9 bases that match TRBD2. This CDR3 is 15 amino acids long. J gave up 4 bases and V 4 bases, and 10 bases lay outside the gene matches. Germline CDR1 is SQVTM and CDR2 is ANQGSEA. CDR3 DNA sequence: TGCAGCGTTGCTGGCGGGAGGGGAGTTGGAGAGACCCAGTACTTC. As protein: CSVAGGRGVGETQYF.

For the CDR3, the DNA is TGTGCCAGCAGTAAAAGCCCGGGACAGCCACTCTACGAGCAGTACTTC. Its translation is CASSKSPGQPLYEQYF. The V and J genes are TRBV2 and TRBJ2-7; 7 positions agree with TRBD1. Germline V gene data show CDR1 as SNHLY and CDR2 as FYNNEI. This CDR3 contains 16 residues. The junction had 13 bases not matched to a gene; V was cut back by 5 bases and J by 3 bases.

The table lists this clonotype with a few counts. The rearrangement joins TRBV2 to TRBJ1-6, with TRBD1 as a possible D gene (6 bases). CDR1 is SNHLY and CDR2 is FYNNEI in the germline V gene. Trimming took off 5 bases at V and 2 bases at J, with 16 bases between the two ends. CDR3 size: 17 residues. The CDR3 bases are TGTGCCAGCAGTTTCGGAGGGGGGAATGCCTATAATTCACCCCTCCACTTT. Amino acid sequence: CASSFGGGNAYNSPLHF.

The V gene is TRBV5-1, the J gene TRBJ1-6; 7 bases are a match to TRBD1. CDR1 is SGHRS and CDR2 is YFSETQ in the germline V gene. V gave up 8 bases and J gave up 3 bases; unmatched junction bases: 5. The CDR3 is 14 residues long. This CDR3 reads CASCRDSYNSPLHF. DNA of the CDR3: TGCGCCAGTTGCCGGGACAGCTATAATTCACCCCTCCACTTT. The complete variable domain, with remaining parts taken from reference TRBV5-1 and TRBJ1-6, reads KAGVTQTPRYLIKTRGQQVTLSCSPISGHRSVSWYQQTPGQGLQFLFEYFSETQRNKGNFPGRFSGRQFSNSRSEMNVSTLELGDSALYLCASCRDSYNSPLHFGNGTRLTVT.

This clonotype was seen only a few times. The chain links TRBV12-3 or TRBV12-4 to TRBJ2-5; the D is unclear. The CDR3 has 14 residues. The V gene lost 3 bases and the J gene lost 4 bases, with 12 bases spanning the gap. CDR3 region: CASSFSLDGETQYF. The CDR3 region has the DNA TGTGCCAGCAGTTTTAGCCTCGATGGAGAGACCCAGTACTTC.

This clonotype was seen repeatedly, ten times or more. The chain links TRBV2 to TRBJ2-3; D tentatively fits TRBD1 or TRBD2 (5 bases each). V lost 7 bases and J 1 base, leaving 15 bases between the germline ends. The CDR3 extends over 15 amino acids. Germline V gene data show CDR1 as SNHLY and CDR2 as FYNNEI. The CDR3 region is CASTSRGGRTDTQYF. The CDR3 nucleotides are TGTGCCAGCACCAGTAGGGGCGGGCGCACAGATACGCAGTATTTT. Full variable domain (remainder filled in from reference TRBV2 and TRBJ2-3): EPEVTQTPSHQVTQMGQEVILRCVPISNHLYFYWYRQILGQKVEFLVSFYNNEISEKSEIFDDQFSVERPDGSNFTLKIRSTKLEDSAMYFCASTSRGGRTDTQYFGPGTRLTVL.

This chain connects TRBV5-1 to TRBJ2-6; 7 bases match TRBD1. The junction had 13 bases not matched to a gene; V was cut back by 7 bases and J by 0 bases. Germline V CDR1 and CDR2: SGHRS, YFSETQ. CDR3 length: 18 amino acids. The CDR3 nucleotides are TGCGCCAGCTCATCTCCGGGACAGACCTTCTCTGGGGCCAACGTCCTGACTTTC. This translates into CASSSPGQTFSGANVLTF.

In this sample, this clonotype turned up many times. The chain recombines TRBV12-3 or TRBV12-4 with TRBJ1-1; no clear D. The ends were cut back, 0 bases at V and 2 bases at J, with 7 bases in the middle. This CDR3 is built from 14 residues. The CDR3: CASSLAKSNTEAFF. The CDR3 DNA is TGTGCCAGCAGTTTAGCCAAGTCCAACACTGAAGCTTTCTTT.